The 8 T cell receptor beta chains reported below all come from one sample, sequenced in a study of T cells in women clearing cervical HPV infection. Method: immunoSEQ multiplex PCR; TCRdb's copy keeps in-frame clones and lacks some. The listing records about 45,000 clones. The material sequenced was blood buffy coat. The receptors derive from a woman aged 18 to 75 with a cervical HPV16 infection that either progressed to CIN3+ or cleared (not recorded which).

Worth noting for this clone: Read coverage stops 3 residues before the CDR3 terminus; the germline J gene supplies the remainder. The chain uses TRBV5-6 and TRBJ2-5; TRBD1 is a possible D gene (5 bases). The CDR3 has 14 amino acids. The V end lost 4 bases, the J end lost 1 base, and 11 bases lay between the germline ends. Germline CDR1 is SGHDT and CDR2 is YYEEEE. The covered CDR3 bases are TGTGCCAGCAGCCGACGACAGACCCAAGAGACC. This translates into CASSRRQTQET. From start to end, the CDR3 is CASSRRQTQETQYF.

With respect to this clone: The sequenced fragment ends 3 residues before the CDR3 boundary, so the rest is inferred from the germline J gene. V usage is TRBV18 and J usage is TRBJ2-4; possible D gene TRBD2, 6 bases. V lost 4 bases to trimming and J lost 0 bases, with 13 bases between them. In germline, CDR1 is KGHSH, CDR2 LQKENI. The CDR3 covers 16 residues. The CDR3 region is CASSQFQGLAKNIQYF. CDR3 DNA (partial): TGTGCCAGCTCACAATTCCAGGGACTAGCCAAAAACATT.

Regarding this clone: With the read ending 3 residues before the CDR3 end, the germline J gene is used to fill in that end. The rearrangement links TRBV7-8 to TRBJ2-1; 11 positions match TRBD1. V gave up 8 bases and J gave up 7 bases; unmatched junction bases: 7. Germline V gene data show CDR1 as SGHVS and CDR2 as FQNEAQ. The CDR3 has 14 amino acids. CDR3 loop: CASGRGTGGNEQFF. Partial CDR3 DNA: TGTGCCAGCGGGCGCGGGACAGGGGGGAATGAG.

Concerning this clone: The CDR3 end falls 3 residues outside the read, so it is completed with the germline J gene. The V and J genes are TRBV18 and TRBJ1-1; 7 nucleotides match TRBD1. Losses at the gene ends were 3 bases for V and 4 bases for J; bases not matched to a gene: 8. The CDR3 consists of 15 residues. CDR1 and CDR2 from the germline V gene are KGHSH and LQKENI. The CDR3 DNA, read in part, is TGTGCCAGCTCACCTAAGCAGGGGGAACTCACTGAA. This sequence encodes CASSPKQGELTE. The entire CDR3 reads CASSPKQGELTEAFF.

A note on this clone: The read is 3 residues too short to cover the CDR3 end, so that end is filled in from the germline J gene. The rearrangement uses TRBV5-4 and TRBJ2-5, with a possible D match to TRBD2 (5 bases). This CDR3 has 16 amino acids. Germline V gene lookup returns CDR1 SGHNT and CDR2 YYREEE (reference sequence). V was clipped by 3 bases and J by 1 base, with 16 bases between them. The part of the CDR3 DNA that was read is TGTGCCAGCAGCTCTGCTTTAGCGAATTCCCAAGAGACC. Its translation is CASSSALANSQET. The CDR3 in full is CASSSALANSQETQYF. Using reference TRBV5-4 and TRBJ2-5 for the parts outside the CDR3, the full variable domain is ETGVTQSPTHLIKTRGQQVTLRCSSQSGHNTVSWYQQALGQGPQFIFQYYREEENGRGNFPPRFSGLQFPNYSSELNVNALELDDSALYLCASSSALANSQETQYFGPGTRLLVL.

For this clone: The read falls 3 residues short of the CDR3 end, and the missing part is taken from the germline J gene. This chain connects TRBV2 to TRBJ1-1; 7 nucleotides agree with TRBD1. Germline values: CDR1 SNHLY, CDR2 FYNNEI. There are 14 residues in the CDR3. J lost 1 base, V lost 9 bases, and 8 bases had no gene match. The sequenced part of the CDR3 DNA is TGTGCCAGGGTCCGACAGGGAGGGAACACTGAA. It specifies CARVRQGGNTE. The full CDR3 is CARVRQGGNTEAFF.

For this clone: From the germline J gene comes the end of the CDR3, since the read stops 3 residues before it. V and J are TRBV5-1 and TRBJ2-1; D gene ambiguous. Trimming cost V 4 bases and J 4 bases, with 12 bases left between them. In germline, CDR1 is SGHRS, CDR2 YFSETQ. The CDR3 runs to 14 residues. The CDR3 protein is CASSLLTVYNEQFF. CDR3 DNA, as far as it was read: TGCGCCAGCAGCCTCTTAACAGTTTACAATGAG.

For this clone: The read comes to an end 3 residues before the CDR3 does, leaving the germline J gene to fill in the end. In the same sample, other DNA sequences code for this CDR3. This chain joins TRBV20-1 and TRBJ2-2, with a possible D match to TRBD1 (6 bases). Germline CDR1 reads DFQATT; CDR2 reads SNEGSKA (reference sequence). V was cut by 3 bases and J by 2 bases, with 13 bases left in between. The CDR3 length is 15 residues. CDR3 sequence reads: CSASTGTPNTGELFF. The part of the CDR3 DNA that was read is TGCAGTGCTAGCACCGGGACACCCAACACCGGGGAG.